This T cell receptor (beta chain) came from a study of cytomegalovirus exposure and HLA in healthy donors. PCR used 60 Vbeta primers and 13 Jbeta primers. Repertoires were generated with immunoSEQ multiplex PCR, while TCRdb's copy carries only in-frame clones and drops some. The sample consists of 150,000 to 200,000 clones, 82% of them appearing once. V gave up 2 bases and J gave up 3 bases; unmatched junction bases: 16. Germline V lookup: CDR1 MNHEY, CDR2 SMNVEV (reference sequence). This CDR3 is built from 18 residues. Turning to this clone: As yet, its antigen is unknown.

Study-wide results and caveats: Later analysis identified several of the most significant clusters that appeared linked to common viral pathogens. Later genetic work tied a missense DCLRE1C variant to beta-chain V and J trimming. Accurate predictions that matched the HLA-A and HLA-B alleles of most subjects were reportedly made from TCR beta sequences. In vitro experiments confirmed that a few CMV-associated chains were specific for CMV antigens.

V gene TRBV27 combines with J gene TRBJ2-7; TRBD1 matches at 7 bases. Sequencing was done on a sample of PBMCs. This TCR came from a woman younger than 30 in good health and CMV-seronegative. The DNA for the CDR3 is TGTGCCAGCAGTTTACGTCCCTCGACAGGGTTACGGGGCTACGAGCAGTACTTC. This gives the protein CASSLRPSTGLRGYEQYF.